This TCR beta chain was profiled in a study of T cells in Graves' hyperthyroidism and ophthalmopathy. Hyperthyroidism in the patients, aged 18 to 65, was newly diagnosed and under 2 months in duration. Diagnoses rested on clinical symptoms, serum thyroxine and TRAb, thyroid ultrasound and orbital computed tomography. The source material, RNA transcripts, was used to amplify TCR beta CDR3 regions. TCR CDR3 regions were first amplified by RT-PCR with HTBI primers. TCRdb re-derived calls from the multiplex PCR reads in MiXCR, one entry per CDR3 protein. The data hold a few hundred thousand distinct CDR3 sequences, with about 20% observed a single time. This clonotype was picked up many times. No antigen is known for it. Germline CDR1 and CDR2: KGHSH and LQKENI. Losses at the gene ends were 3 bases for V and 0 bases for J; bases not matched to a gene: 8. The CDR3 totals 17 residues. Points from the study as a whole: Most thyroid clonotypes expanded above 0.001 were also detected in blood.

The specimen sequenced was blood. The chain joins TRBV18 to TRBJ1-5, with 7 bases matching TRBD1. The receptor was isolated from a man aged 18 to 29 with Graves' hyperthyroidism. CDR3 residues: CASSPAGTDYSNQPQHF. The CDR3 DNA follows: TGTGCCAGCTCACCGGCCGGGACAGATTATAGCAATCAGCCCCAGCATTTT.